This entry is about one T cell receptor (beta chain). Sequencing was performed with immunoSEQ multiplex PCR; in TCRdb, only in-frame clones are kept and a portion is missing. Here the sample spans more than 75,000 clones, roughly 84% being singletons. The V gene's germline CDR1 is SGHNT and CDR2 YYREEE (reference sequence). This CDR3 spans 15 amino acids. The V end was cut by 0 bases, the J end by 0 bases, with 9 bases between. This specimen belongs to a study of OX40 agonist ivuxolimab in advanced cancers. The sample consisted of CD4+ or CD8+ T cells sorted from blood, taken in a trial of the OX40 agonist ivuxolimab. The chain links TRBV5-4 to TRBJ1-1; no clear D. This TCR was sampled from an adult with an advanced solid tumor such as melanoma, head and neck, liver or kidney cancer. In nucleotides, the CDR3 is TGTGCCAGCAGCTTGGATGCGGGGATGAACACTGAAGCTTTCTTT. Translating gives CASSLDAGMNTEAFF.